The 13 T cell receptor beta chains below all came from one sample that was sequenced in a study of siplizumab effects on memory and regulatory T cells. Sequencing used immunoSEQ multiplex PCR; TCRdb keeps in-frame clones, though not all of them. The sample has about 69,000 clones; about 87% are singletons. Sample: Tregs sorted from blood. The receptors come from a human donor in good health.

The V and J genes are TRBV5-1 and TRBJ1-5, with D possibly TRBD1 on 5 matching bases. Trimming removed 4 bases from V and 4 bases from J, with 9 bases in between. There are 13 residues in the CDR3. Germline V gene lookup returns CDR1 SGHRS and CDR2 YFSETQ. The CDR3: CASSLGQNQPQHF. DNA for the CDR3: TGCGCCAGCAGCCTTGGACAAAATCAGCCCCAGCATTTT.

The chain has TRBV5-1 and TRBJ1-5, with D unclear. There are 14 residues in the CDR3. Trimming took 0 bases from V and 3 from J, leaving 7 bases between them. The germline CDR1 and CDR2 sequences are SGHRS and YFSETQ. This CDR3 is CASSLAGDNQPQHF. CDR3 in DNA: TGCGCCAGCAGCTTGGCGGGAGACAATCAGCCCCAGCATTTT.

This clone appeared a single time. J is TRBJ1-1 and V is TRBV15; D might be TRBD1 (5 bases). Germline V gene lookup returns CDR1 LNHNV and CDR2 YYDKDF (reference sequence). The CDR3 extends over 15 amino acids. Trimming shortened V by 0 bases and J by 4 bases, and 12 bases separated the two germline ends. CDR3 residues: CATSRDRDGGTEAFF. CDR3 bases: TGTGCCACCAGCAGAGACAGGGATGGCGGCACTGAAGCTTTCTTT.

The chain combines TRBV27 with TRBJ1-6, with 9 bases identical to TRBD1. CDR1 and CDR2 from the germline V gene are MNHEY and SMNVEV (reference sequence). V trimming: 4 bases; J trimming: 8 bases; junction bases outside the gene matches: 6. CDR3 size: 15 residues. CDR3 residues: CASSYGTGLDSPLHF. The CDR3 nucleotides read TGTGCCAGCAGTTACGGGACAGGGTTGGATTCACCCCTCCACTTT.

The V gene is TRBV29-1, the J gene TRBJ1-2; D is ambiguous. This CDR3 has 11 residues. Germline assignment: CDR1 SQVTM and CDR2 ANQGSEA. The V end was cut by 3 bases, the J end by 8 bases, with 10 bases between. In nucleotides, the CDR3 is TGCAGCGTTGACCATTTTGGCGGCTACACCTTC. The encoded protein is CSVDHFGGYTF. The variable domain in full, with the rest retrieved from reference TRBV29-1 and TRBJ1-2, is SAVISQKPSRDICQRGTSLTIQCQVDSQVTMMFWYRQQPGQSLTLIATANQGSEATYESGFVIDKFPISRPNLTFSTLTVSNMSPEDSSIYLCSVDHFGGYTFGSGTRLTVV.

The chain combines TRBV9 with TRBJ1-3; unclear D gene. Germline CDR1 is SGDLS and CDR2 is YYNGEE. This CDR3 region has 14 residues. Between the trimmed V and J ends, which lost 0 bases and 0 bases, there was a span of 4 bases. CDR3 residues: CASSVAVSGNTIYF. CDR3 DNA sequence: TGTGCCAGCAGCGTAGCAGTCTCTGGAAACACCATATATTTT.

The chain is built from TRBV28 and TRBJ2-5; 8 nucleotides match TRBD2. Unmatched junction bases numbered 9, after V lost 7 bases and J lost 5 bases. This CDR3 comprises 14 residues. Germline loops: CDR1 MDHEN, CDR2 SYDVKM. The CDR3 nucleotides are TGTGCCAGCACCCACCCGGGACTAGGGGAGACCCAGTACTTC. It yields the protein CASTHPGLGETQYF.

The chain combines TRBV7-2 with TRBJ2-1; D not certain. The CDR3 extends over 15 amino acids. In germline, CDR1 is SGHTA, CDR2 FQGNSA. V was cut by 0 bases and J by 3 bases, with 9 bases left in between. In DNA, the CDR3 is TGTGCCAGCAGCTTAGCGACCAGAAGCTACAATGAGCAGTTCTTC. Protein sequence: CASSLATRSYNEQFF.

The chain joins TRBV4-1 to TRBJ1-3, with D perhaps matching TRBD1 (5 bases). Trimming took off 5 bases at V and 0 bases at J, with 14 bases between the two ends. In germline, CDR1 is MGHRA, CDR2 YSYEKL. This CDR3 spans 16 amino acids. In DNA form, the CDR3 reads TGCGCCAGCAGCAACCCGCCAGGGTACTCTGGAAACACCATATATTTT. Translating gives CASSNPPGYSGNTIYF.

The V gene is TRBV2, the J gene TRBJ2-5; 8 nucleotides agree with TRBD1. CDR1 is SNHLY and CDR2 is FYNNEI in the germline V gene. V shed 3 bases and J 4 bases; nucleotides not matched to a gene: 16. This CDR3 spans 18 amino acids. The chain's CDR3 is CASSEGDRSVLFGETQYF. Written as DNA, the CDR3 is TGTGCCAGCAGTGAGGGGGACAGGAGCGTACTATTTGGAGAGACCCAGTACTTC.

The chain employs TRBV4-2 and TRBJ2-5, with D perhaps given as TRBD1 or TRBD2 (5 bases each). This CDR3 contains 15 residues. With 4 bases removed from V and 0 bases from J, the gap between germline ends came to 12 bases. The germline V gene encodes CDR1 LGHNA and CDR2 YNFKEQ. The CDR3, as DNA: TGTGCCAGCAGCCTCGCGGTGGGGGACCAAGAGACCCAGTACTTC. Its translation is CASSLAVGDQETQYF.

The chain joins TRBV2 to TRBJ1-4; 7 bases agree with TRBD1. The germline V gene encodes CDR1 SNHLY and CDR2 FYNNEI. V dropped 10 bases and J dropped 5; count of bases not matched to a gene: 7. The CDR3 is 13 residues long. This CDR3 reads CATKDRPNEKLFF. Written as DNA, the CDR3 is TGTGCCACAAAGGACAGGCCGAATGAAAAACTGTTTTTT.

This clone came up a few times. Germline and junction disagree at one end, which may indicate a read error. This chain links TRBV7-7 with TRBJ1-5, with a tentative D call TRBD1 (5 bases). The CDR3 consists of 13 residues. From germline, CDR1 is SSHAT and CDR2 FNYEAQ (reference sequence). DNA of the CDR3: TGTGCTAGCAGCTCAGGGTGGGATCAGCCCCAGCATTTT. Its protein is CASSSGWDQPQHF.